The clone carrying this TCR beta chain occurred a few times. The sample comes from a study of T cell repertoires in cytomegalovirus infection. TCRdb fed the reads into MiXCR, producing one record per CDR3 protein. Of 630,000 or so distinct CDR3 sequences in the sample, less than 25% are singletons; the top ten hold 8%. Sequenced input: CD8+ T cells from PBMCs. The sequence was obtained from a human donor in good health (CMV status not recorded). Some clones in this sample may be carry-over from other donors' samples.

The CDR3 protein is CASSYYPGGTTEAFF. The CDR3 DNA is TGTGCCAGCAGTTACTACCCAGGGGGAACAACTGAAGCTTTCTTT. This chain joins TRBV6-5 and TRBJ1-1; 7 nucleotides match TRBD1. The V gene's germline CDR1 is MNHEY and CDR2 SVGAGI. V gave up 1 base and J gave up 5 bases; unmatched junction bases: 7. The CDR3 consists of 15 residues.